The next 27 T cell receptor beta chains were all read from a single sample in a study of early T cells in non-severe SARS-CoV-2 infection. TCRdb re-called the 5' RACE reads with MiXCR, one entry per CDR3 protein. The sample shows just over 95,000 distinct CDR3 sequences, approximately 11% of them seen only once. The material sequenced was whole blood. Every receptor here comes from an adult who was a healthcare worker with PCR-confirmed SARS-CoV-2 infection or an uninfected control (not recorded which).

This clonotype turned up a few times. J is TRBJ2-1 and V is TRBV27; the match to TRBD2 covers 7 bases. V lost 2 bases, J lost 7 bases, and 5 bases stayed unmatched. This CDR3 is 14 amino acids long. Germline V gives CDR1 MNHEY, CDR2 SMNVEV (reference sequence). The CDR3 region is CASSLREGLNEQFF. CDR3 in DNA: TGTGCCAGCAGTTTAAGGGAGGGGTTGAATGAGCAGTTCTTC.

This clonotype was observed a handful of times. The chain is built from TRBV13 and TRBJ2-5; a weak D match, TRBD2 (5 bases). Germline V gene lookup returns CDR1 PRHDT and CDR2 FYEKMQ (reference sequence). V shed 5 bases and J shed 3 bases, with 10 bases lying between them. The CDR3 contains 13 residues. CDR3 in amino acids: CASSLGLEETQYF. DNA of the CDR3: TGTGCCAGCAGCCTCGGACTGGAAGAGACCCAGTACTTC. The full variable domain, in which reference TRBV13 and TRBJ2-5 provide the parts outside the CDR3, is AAGVIQSPRHLIKEKRETATLKCYPIPRHDTVYWYQQGPGQDPQFLISFYEKMQSDKGSIPDRFSAQQFSDYHSELNMSSLELGDSALYFCASSLGLEETQYFGPGTRLLVL.

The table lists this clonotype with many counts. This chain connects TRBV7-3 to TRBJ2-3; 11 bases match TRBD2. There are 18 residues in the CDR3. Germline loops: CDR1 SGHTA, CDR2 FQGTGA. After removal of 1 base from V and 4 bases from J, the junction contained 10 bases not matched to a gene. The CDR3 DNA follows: TGTGCCAGCAGCTTAAATCCGGCTAGCGGGGGGCCGCCAGATACGCAGTATTTT. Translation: CASSLNPASGGPPDTQYF.

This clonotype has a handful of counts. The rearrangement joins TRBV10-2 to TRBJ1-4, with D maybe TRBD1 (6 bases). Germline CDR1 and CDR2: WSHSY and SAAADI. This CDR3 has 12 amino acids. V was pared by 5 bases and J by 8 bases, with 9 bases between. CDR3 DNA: TGCGCCAGCAGTTACAGGGACGAAAAACTGTTTTTT. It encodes CASSYRDEKLFF.

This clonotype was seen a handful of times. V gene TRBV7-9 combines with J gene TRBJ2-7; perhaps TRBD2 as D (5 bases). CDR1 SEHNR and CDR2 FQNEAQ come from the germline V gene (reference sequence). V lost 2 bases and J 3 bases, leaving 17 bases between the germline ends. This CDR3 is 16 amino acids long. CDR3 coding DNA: TGTGCCAGCAGCTTAAGTCGACCTAGCCTGAACTACGAGCAGTACTTC. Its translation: CASSLSRPSLNYEQYF. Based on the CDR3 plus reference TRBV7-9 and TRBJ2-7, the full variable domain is DTGVSQNPRHKITKRGQNVTFRCDPISEHNRLYWYRQTLGQGPEFLTYFQNEAQLEKSRLLSDRFSAERPKGSFSTLEIQRTEQGDSAMYLCASSLSRPSLNYEQYFGPGTRLTVT.

The DNA for the CDR3 is TGTGCCAGCAGTGATGAACAGGGTGAAGAAAAACTGTTTTTT. Translating gives CASSDEQGEEKLFF. This sequence joins TRBV2 and TRBJ1-4; a possible D gene is TRBD1 (6 bases). The ends were cut back, 3 bases at V and 8 bases at J, with 13 bases in the middle. CDR3 length: 14 residues. Germline CDR1 is SNHLY and CDR2 is FYNNEI.

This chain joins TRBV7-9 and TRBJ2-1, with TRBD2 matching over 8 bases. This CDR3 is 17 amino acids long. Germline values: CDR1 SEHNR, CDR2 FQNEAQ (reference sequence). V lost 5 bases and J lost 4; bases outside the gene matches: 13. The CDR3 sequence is CASSPERGQGSYNEQFF. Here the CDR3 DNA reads TGTGCCAGCAGCCCCGAGCGGGGGCAGGGCTCGTACAATGAGCAGTTCTTC.

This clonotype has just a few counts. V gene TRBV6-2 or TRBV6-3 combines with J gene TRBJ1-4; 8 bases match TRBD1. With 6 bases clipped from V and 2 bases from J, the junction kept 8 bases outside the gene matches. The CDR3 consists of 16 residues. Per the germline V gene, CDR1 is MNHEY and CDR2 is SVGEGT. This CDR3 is CASRRDRGATNEKLFF. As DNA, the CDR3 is TGTGCCAGCAGACGAGACAGGGGAGCGACTAATGAAAAACTGTTTTTT.

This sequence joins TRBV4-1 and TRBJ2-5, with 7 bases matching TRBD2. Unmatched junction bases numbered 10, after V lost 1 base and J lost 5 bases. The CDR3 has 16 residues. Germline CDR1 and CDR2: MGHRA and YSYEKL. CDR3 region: CASSQGAAGVSETQYF. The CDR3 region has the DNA TGCGCCAGCAGCCAAGGAGCGGCGGGAGTGAGCGAGACCCAGTACTTC.

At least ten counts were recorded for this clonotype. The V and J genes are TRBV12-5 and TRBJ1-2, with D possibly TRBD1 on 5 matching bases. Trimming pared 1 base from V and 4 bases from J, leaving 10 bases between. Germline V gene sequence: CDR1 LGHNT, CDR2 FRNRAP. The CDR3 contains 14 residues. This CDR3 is CASGLGRGTYGYTF. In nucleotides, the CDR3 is TGTGCTAGTGGTTTGGGGAGGGGAACCTATGGCTACACCTTC.

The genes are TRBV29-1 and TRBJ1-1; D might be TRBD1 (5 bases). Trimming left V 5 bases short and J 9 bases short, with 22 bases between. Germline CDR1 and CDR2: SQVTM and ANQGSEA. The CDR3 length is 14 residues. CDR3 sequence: CSVHTGRRDQKAFF. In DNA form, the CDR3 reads TGCAGCGTTCACACCGGGCGACGGGACCAAAAAGCTTTCTTT.

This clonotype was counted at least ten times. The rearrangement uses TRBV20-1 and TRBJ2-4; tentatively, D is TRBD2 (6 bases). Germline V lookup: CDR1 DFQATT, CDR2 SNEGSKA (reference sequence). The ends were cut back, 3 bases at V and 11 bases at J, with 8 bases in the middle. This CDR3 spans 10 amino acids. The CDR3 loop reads CSASTGVQYF. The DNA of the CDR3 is TGCAGTGCTAGTACGGGAGTTCAGTACTTC.

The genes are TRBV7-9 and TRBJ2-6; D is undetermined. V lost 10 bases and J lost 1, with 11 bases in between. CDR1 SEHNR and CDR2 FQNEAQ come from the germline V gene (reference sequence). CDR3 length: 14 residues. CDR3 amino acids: CANTLISGANVLTF. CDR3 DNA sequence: TGTGCCAACACACTCATTTCTGGGGCCAACGTCCTGACTTTC. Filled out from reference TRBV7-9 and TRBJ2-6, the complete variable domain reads DTGVSQNPRHKITKRGQNVTFRCDPISEHNRLYWYRQTLGQGPEFLTYFQNEAQLEKSRLLSDRFSAERPKGSFSTLEIQRTEQGDSAMYLCANTLISGANVLTFGAGSRLTVL.

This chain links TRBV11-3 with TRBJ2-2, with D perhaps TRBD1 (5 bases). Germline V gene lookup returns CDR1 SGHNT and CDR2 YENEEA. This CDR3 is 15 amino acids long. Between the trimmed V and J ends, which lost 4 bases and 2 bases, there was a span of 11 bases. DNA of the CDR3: TGTGCCAGCAGCTCCAGGGAAACAAACACCGGGGAGCTGTTTTTT. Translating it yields CASSSRETNTGELFF.

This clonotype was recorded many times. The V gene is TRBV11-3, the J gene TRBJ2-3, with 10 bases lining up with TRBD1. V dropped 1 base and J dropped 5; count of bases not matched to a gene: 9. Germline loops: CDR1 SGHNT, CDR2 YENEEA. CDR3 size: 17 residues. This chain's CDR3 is CASSLVGPGQGRDTQYF. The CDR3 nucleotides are TGTGCCAGCAGCTTAGTAGGACCGGGACAGGGGAGAGATACGCAGTATTTT.

This CDR3 is CATDREDSPLHF. The CDR3 region has the DNA TGTGCCACAGACAGGGAGGATTCACCCCTCCACTTT. J is TRBJ1-6 and V is TRBV2; 7 bases fit TRBD1. V dropped 10 bases and J dropped 8; count of bases not matched to a gene: 5. The germline V gene encodes CDR1 SNHLY and CDR2 FYNNEI. This CDR3 has 12 amino acids.

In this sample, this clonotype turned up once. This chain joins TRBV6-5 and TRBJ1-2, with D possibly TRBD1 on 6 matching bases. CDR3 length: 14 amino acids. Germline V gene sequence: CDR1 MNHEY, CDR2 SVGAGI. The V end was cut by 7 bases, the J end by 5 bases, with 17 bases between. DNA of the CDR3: TGTGCCAGCACCAACTCTCGGCAGGGGTATGGCTACACCTTC. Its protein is CASTNSRQGYGYTF.

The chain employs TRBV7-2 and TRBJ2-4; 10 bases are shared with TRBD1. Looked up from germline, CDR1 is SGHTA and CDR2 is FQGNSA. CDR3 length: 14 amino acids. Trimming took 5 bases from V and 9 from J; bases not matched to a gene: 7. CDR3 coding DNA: TGTGCCAGCAGCCGGGACAGGGGTGAAAGCATTCAGTACTTC. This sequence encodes CASSRDRGESIQYF.

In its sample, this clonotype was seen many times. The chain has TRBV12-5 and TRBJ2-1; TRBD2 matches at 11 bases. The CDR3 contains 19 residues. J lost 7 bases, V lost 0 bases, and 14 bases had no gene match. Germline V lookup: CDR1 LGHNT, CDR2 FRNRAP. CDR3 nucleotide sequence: TGTGCTAGTGGTTTGGTCCTTACTAGCGGGAGCCCGACGGTGAATGAGCAGTTCTTC. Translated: CASGLVLTSGSPTVNEQFF.

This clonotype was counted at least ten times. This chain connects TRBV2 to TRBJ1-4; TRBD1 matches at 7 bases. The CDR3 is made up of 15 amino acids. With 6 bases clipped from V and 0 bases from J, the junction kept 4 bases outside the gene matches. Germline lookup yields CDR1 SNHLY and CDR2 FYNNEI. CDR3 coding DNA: TGTGCCAGCAGGGGACAGATTGCAACTAATGAAAAACTGTTTTTT. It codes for CASRGQIATNEKLFF.

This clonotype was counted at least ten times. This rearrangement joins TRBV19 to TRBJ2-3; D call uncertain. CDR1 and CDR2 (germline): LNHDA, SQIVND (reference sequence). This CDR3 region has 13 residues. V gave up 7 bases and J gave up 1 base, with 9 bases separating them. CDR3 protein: CASTPQGTDTQYF. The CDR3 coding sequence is TGTGCCAGTACCCCTCAGGGCACAGATACGCAGTATTTT.

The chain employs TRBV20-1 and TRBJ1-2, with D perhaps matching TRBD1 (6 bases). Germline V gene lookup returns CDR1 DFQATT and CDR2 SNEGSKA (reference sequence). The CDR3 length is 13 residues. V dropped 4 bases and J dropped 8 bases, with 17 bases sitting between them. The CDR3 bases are TGCAGTGCTACCCGTGGAGGGGGGAAAGGCTACACCTTC. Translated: CSATRGGGKGYTF.

The CDR3: CASSLDPTSGGSYEQYF. CDR3 DNA: TGTGCCAGCAGTTTAGACCCGACTAGCGGCGGGTCCTACGAGCAGTACTTC. The gene calls are TRBV28 and TRBJ2-7; 9 bases map to TRBD2. V trimming: 2 bases; J trimming: 1 base; junction bases outside the gene matches: 9. Looked up from germline, CDR1 is MDHEN and CDR2 is SYDVKM. The CDR3 is 17 residues long.

CDR3 protein: CASSWGDTFNQPQHF. For the CDR3, the DNA is TGTGCCAGCAGCTGGGGGGACACCTTCAATCAGCCCCAGCATTTT. This chain connects TRBV7-9 to TRBJ1-5; D is possibly TRBD1 (6 bases). The V gene lost 4 bases and the J gene lost 3 bases, with 13 bases spanning the gap. This CDR3 has 15 amino acids. The germline V gene encodes CDR1 SEHNR and CDR2 FQNEAQ (reference sequence).

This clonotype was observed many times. CDR3 in amino acids: CASSPAGTAYEQYF. The CDR3 region has the DNA TGCGCCAGCAGCCCGGCCGGGACAGCCTACGAGCAGTACTTC. The chain couples TRBV5-1 to TRBJ2-7; 7 nucleotides line up with TRBD1. Losses at the gene ends were 4 bases for V and 2 bases for J; bases not matched to a gene: 6. The CDR3 totals 14 residues. Germline V lookup: CDR1 SGHRS, CDR2 YFSETQ.

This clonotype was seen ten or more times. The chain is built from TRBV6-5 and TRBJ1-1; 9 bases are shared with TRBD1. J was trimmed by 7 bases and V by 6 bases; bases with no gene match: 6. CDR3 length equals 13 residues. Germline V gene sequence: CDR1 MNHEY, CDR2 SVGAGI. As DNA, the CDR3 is TGTGCCAGCAGACCCGGGACAGGGCTTGAAGCTTTCTTT. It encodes CASRPGTGLEAFF.

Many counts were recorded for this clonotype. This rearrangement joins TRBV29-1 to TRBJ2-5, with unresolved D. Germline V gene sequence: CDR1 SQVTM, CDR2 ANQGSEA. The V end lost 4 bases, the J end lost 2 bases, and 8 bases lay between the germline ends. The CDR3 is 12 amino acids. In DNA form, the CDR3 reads TGCAGCGTTGGACCCATACAAGAGACCCAGTACTTC. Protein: CSVGPIQETQYF.